This TCR beta chain appears in the sequencing data of a study of blood T cell repertoires in COVID-19 (dated by TCRdb to the early 2020s). Concerning the study at large: Samples from collaborators originated in the United States, Italy and Spain and spanned both the acute and convalescent phases of COVID-19. Nearly every sample came with metadata listing a de-identified subject ID, COVID-19 status, age in years and sex. Samples were obtained from the ongoing ImmuneRACE study (first 160 participants) and from some 1,200 subjects provided by 6 global collaborators. Where HLA class I and class II types were available, the types were taken from metadata supplied by the sample provider, not from assay-based typing. The prospective study material was composed of cDNA or gDNA derived from T cells, B-cell-depleted T cells, or PBMCs. Deeply sampled blood TCRbeta repertoires from subjects exposed to, actively infected with, or recovered from COVID-19 were included in the dataset. The repertoires were released in a freely available public database meant as a resource for research on the immune response to SARS-CoV-2.

TCRbeta CDR3 regions were amplified from genomic DNA by means of the immunoSEQ Assay, a bias-controlled multiplex PCR. In the source study's methods: Within the assay, amplification of reference gene primers was used to estimate how many nucleated cells each sample contained. To quantify the absolute abundance of each unique TCRbeta CDR3 rearrangement, sequence reads were collapsed and filtered. For each sample, productive Simpson clonality was calculated as the square root of Simpson's diversity index over productive rearrangements. As stored in TCRdb, this immuneACCESS dataset retains in-frame rearrangements with V and J assigned. A fraction of the clones does not appear; measured against another copy, unresolved V genes explain less than half of the discrepancy, and the remainder lacks a known reason. V, J and clone size derive from that table, while D and trimming were established from the DNA sequence. A total of some 320,000 clones appear in this sample, roughly 89% of them only once. Roughly 2.9% of the sample comes from the top ten.

Participants in the prospective study were aged about 18 to 95 years, lived in about two dozen United States geographic areas, and enrolled through a virtual design. In the prospective study, cohorts were assigned on the basis of participant-reported clinical history obtained from a screening survey and a study questionnaire. Exposed participants had been in contact, within 2 weeks of entering the study, with a person who had a PCR-confirmed or clinician-diagnosed case of COVID-19. Mobile phlebotomists in the prospective study collected whole blood, serum and a nasopharyngeal or oropharyngeal swab from every participant. Prospective study participants could optionally give additional blood draws and questionnaires over an approximately two-month period. Before DNA extraction, blood samples from the prospective study were shipped at room temperature or frozen. Overall study outcomes, separate from this receptor: The quantity of clinical and demographic metadata differed by source and by participant and was supplied without curation.

Clipping removes 5 bases from V and 4 bases from J, with 10 as the unmatched junction base count. The CDR3 measures 15 amino acids from cysteine to phenylalanine. Just the 45-base CDR3 DNA is kept, in frame starting at base 1. The germline V gene gives CDR1 as MGHRA and CDR2 as YSYEKL. Turning to this clone: The clone's antigen remains unknown. Per-base quality was not reported, and no clone a single base away is much larger than it.

This sequence originates from a woman aged 50 to 65 who had been exposed to COVID-19. Sequencing used PBMCs or T cells enriched from blood (not recorded which). The rearrangement joined TRBV4-1 to TRBJ1-1, and 7 bases in between align with TRBD1. Read as DNA, the sequence is TGCGCCAGCAGCTCACAGGGGTCAGGGATCACTGAAGCTTTCTTT. Its protein reads: CASSSQGSGITEAFF.